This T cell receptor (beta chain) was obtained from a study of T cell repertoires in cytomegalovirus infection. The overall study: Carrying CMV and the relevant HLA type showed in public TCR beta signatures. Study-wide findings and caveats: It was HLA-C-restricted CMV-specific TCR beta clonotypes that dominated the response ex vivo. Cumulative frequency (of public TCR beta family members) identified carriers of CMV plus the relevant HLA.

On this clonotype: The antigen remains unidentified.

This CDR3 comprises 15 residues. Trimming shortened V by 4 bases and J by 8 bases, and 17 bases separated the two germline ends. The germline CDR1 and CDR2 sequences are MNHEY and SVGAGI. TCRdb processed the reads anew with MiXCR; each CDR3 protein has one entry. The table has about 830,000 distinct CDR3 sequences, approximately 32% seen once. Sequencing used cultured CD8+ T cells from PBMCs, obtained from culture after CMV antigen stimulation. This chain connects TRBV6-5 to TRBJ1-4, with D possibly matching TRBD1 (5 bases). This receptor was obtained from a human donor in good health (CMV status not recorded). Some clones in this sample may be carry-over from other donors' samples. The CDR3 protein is CASSSQAAGGEKLFF. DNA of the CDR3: TGTGCCAGCAGTTCTCAGGCCGCGGGGGGGGAAAAACTGTTTTTT.